Presented here are 8 T cell receptor beta chains from one specimen sequenced in a study of shared clonotypes between healthy human individuals. Some clones are missing from TCRdb's copy, which holds only in-frame ones; the method was immunoSEQ multiplex PCR. This table holds over a million clones, around three quarters found once. The source material was memory CD4+ T cells from PBMCs. The subset is: CD45RA-negative fraction. All receptors come from a man aged 18 to 35 in good health. Some clones in this sample may be carry-over from other donors' samples.

V and J are TRBV6-1 and TRBJ2-1, with TRBD1 matching over 8 bases. This CDR3 is 12 amino acids long. CDR1 is MNHNS, CDR2 SASEGT, per germline. With V trimmed by 4 bases and J by 10 bases, 3 bases remained unmatched. DNA for the CDR3: TGTGCCAGCAGTGGGACAGGGCAGGAGCAGTTCTTC. Translating gives CASSGTGQEQFF.

This chain connects TRBV15 to TRBJ2-7; 7 bases are a match to TRBD2. V lost 0 bases, J lost 5 bases, and 7 bases stayed unmatched. This CDR3 region has 15 residues. Germline lookup yields CDR1 LNHNV and CDR2 YYDKDF (reference sequence). The chain's CDR3 is CATSREGGKTDEQYF. As DNA, the CDR3 is TGTGCCACCAGCAGAGAGGGAGGGAAGACGGACGAGCAGTACTTC.

This chain joins TRBV10-2 and TRBJ1-5; a weak D match, TRBD1 (6 bases). CDR3 length: 12 amino acids. Germline CDR1 is WSHSY and CDR2 is SAAADI. Trimming took 7 bases from V and 6 from J, leaving 10 bases between them. The CDR3 spells CASNQGSQPQHF. CDR3 sequence (DNA): TGCGCCAGCAACCAGGGGAGTCAGCCCCAGCATTTT.

This clone came up many times. V and J are TRBV28 and TRBJ2-4; unclear D gene. The CDR3 sequence is 17 residues long. Trimming shortened V by 4 bases and J by 0 bases, and 16 bases separated the two germline ends. Germline CDR1 is MDHEN and CDR2 is SYDVKM. CDR3 in amino acids: CASSSRIEFLAKNIQYF. DNA for the CDR3: TGTGCCAGCAGTTCCCGAATAGAGTTTCTAGCCAAAAACATTCAGTACTTC.

Details on this clone: Different DNA sequences within this sample yield the same CDR3. V usage is TRBV28 and J usage is TRBJ2-7; D not certain. V was shortened by 4 bases and J by 5 bases, with 6 bases between the two germline ends. This CDR3 has 11 residues. Germline V gives CDR1 MDHEN, CDR2 SYDVKM. The CDR3 sequence: CASSSPDEQYF. Here the CDR3 DNA reads TGTGCCAGCAGTTCCCCGGACGAGCAGTACTTC.

The rearrangement uses TRBV28 and TRBJ1-2; D is possibly TRBD1 (6 bases). This CDR3 has 15 amino acids. The germline V gene has CDR1 MDHEN and CDR2 SYDVKM. The V gene lost 4 bases and the J gene lost 1 base, with 13 bases spanning the gap. The CDR3 coding sequence is TGTGCCAGCAGTTCAACAGGGTCCGGTAACTATGGCTACACCTTC. Protein: CASSSTGSGNYGYTF.

To note about this clone: With a much larger clone just one base away, this may be a read error. The rearrangement uses TRBV2 and TRBJ2-5; perhaps TRBD2 as D (5 bases). The V gene's germline CDR1 is SNHLY and CDR2 FYNNEI. CDR3 length: 12 amino acids. V was pared by 7 bases and J by 5 bases, with 11 bases between. The CDR3 bases are TGTGCCAGCAATCGGGGAATGGAGACCCAGTACTTC. This gives the protein CASNRGMETQYF.

This chain joins TRBV7-8 and TRBJ2-1, with D perhaps matching TRBD2 (5 bases). The CDR3 has 13 residues. Deletions cut 3 bases from V and 7 bases from J, with 10 bases between. Germline V gene sequence: CDR1 SGHVS, CDR2 FQNEAQ. This CDR3 reads CASSFFEGNEQFF. In DNA, the CDR3 is TGTGCCAGCAGCTTTTTTGAGGGAAATGAGCAGTTCTTC.